Listed here are 19 T cell receptor beta chains from one sample, sequenced in a study of blood T cell repertoires in COVID-19. Assay: immunoSEQ multiplex PCR; the TCRdb copy retains only in-frame clones and omits some. The data contain over 300,000 clones, 75% to 85% of them singletons. Specimen: peripheral blood. The origin of the receptors is a human donor in a cohort sampled during active COVID-19.

This clone was counted between two and nine times. The rearrangement joins TRBV28 to TRBJ2-3, with a weak D call TRBD1 (6 bases). Germline CDR1 MDHEN, CDR2 SYDVKM. The CDR3 is 15 amino acids. Trimming stripped 4 bases from V and 2 bases from J, with 13 bases between. The CDR3 bases are TGTGCCAGCAGTTCCAGACAGGTCCTCACAGATACGCAGTATTTT. This gives the protein CASSSRQVLTDTQYF. Full variable domain (remainder filled in from reference TRBV28 and TRBJ2-3): DVKVTQSSRYLVKRTGEKVFLECVQDMDHENMFWYRQDPGLGLRLIYFSYDVKMKEKGDIPEGYSVSREKKERFSLILESASTNQTSMYLCASSSRQVLTDTQYFGPGTRLTVL.

This chain connects TRBV18 to TRBJ2-5; D remains ambiguous. Germline assignment: CDR1 KGHSH and CDR2 LQKENI. The CDR3 extends over 12 amino acids. The V gene lost 7 bases and the J gene lost 4 bases, with 10 bases spanning the gap. The DNA for the CDR3 is TGTGCCAGCTTCGTCAGGCCAGAGACCCAGTACTTC. Protein sequence: CASFVRPETQYF.

V and J are TRBV5-6 and TRBJ2-7; a weak D match, TRBD2 (5 bases). The CDR3 extends over 16 amino acids. The V gene lost 4 bases and the J gene lost 0 bases, with 17 bases spanning the gap. CDR1 SGHDT and CDR2 YYEEEE come from the germline V gene. The CDR3 DNA follows: TGTGCCAGCAGCGTGACGGGGTCCTCAAGCTCCTACGAGCAGTACTTC. It is translated as CASSVTGSSSSYEQYF.

V usage is TRBV4-1 and J usage is TRBJ1-5; no reliable D call. Germline CDR1 and CDR2: MGHRA and YSYEKL. The germline V and J ends were trimmed by 0 bases and 1 base, with 13 bases remaining between them. The CDR3 is made up of 17 amino acids. The chain's CDR3 is CASSQEGGGWSNQPQHF. DNA of the CDR3: TGCGCCAGCAGCCAAGAAGGCGGAGGCTGGAGCAATCAGCCCCAGCATTTT.

For the CDR3, the DNA is TGTGCCACCAGTGCTTCAGATACGCAGTATTTT. It yields the protein CATSASDTQYF. This chain joins TRBV24-1 and TRBJ2-3; D is uncertain. This CDR3 is built from 11 residues. Germline CDR1 KGHDR, CDR2 SFDVKD. V lost 5 bases, J lost 4 bases, and 3 bases lay in between.

The chain uses TRBV3-1 (or the pseudogene TRBV3-2) and TRBJ2-7; maybe TRBD2 (7 bases). This CDR3 spans 14 amino acids. CDR1 LGHDT and CDR2 YNNKEL come from the germline V gene (reference sequence). The V end lost 2 bases, the J end lost 4 bases, and 12 bases lay between the germline ends. DNA of the CDR3: TGTGCCAGCAGCCAAAAAGGGGGGGCTTACGAGCAGTACTTC. Protein sequence: CASSQKGGAYEQYF.

This chain uses TRBV6-5 with TRBJ1-1; the D is unclear. The CDR3 length is 13 residues. Germline CDR1 is MNHEY and CDR2 is SVGAGI. The V and J ends lost 7 bases and 1 base respectively, with 10 bases between them. The CDR3: CASTTSGNTEAFF. In DNA form, the CDR3 reads TGTGCCAGCACCACCTCAGGGAACACTGAAGCTTTCTTT.

The rearrangement uses TRBV19 and TRBJ1-1; 7 positions agree with TRBD1. With V trimmed by 3 bases and J by 0 bases, 10 bases remained unmatched. This CDR3 has 17 amino acids. The germline V gene encodes CDR1 LNHDA and CDR2 SQIVND (reference sequence). CDR3 amino acids: CASSISRGGLMNTEAFF. DNA of the CDR3: TGTGCCAGTAGTATCTCTAGAGGGGGCCTTATGAACACTGAAGCTTTCTTT.

This clone was observed a single time. The J gene is TRBJ2-7, the V gene TRBV10-1; 10 nucleotides align to TRBD1. In germline, CDR1 is WNHNN, CDR2 SYGVQD (reference sequence). The CDR3 runs to 15 residues. Losses at the gene ends were 6 bases for V and 2 bases for J; bases not matched to a gene: 7. The CDR3 coding sequence is TGCGCCAGCAGCGACCGGGACAGGGGCCCCTACGAGCAGTACTTC. Its translation is CASSDRDRGPYEQYF.

The chain has TRBV9 and TRBJ2-7, with 9 bases matching TRBD1. The CDR3 totals 15 residues. Per germline, CDR1 SGDLS and CDR2 YYNGEE. Unmatched junction bases numbered 7, after V lost 3 bases and J lost 3 bases. The CDR3 is CASSALPGQGYEQYF. CDR3 DNA: TGTGCCAGCAGCGCTCTCCCGGGACAGGGCTACGAGCAGTACTTC.

The chain carries TRBV27 and TRBJ2-7; TRBD2 agrees at 11 bases. CDR3 length equals 13 residues. The germline V gene has CDR1 MNHEY and CDR2 SMNVEV (reference sequence). Trimming cost V 4 bases and J 6 bases; bases outside gene matches: 2. The CDR3 nucleotides are TGTGCCAGCAGTTCGACTAGCGGGGTCGAGCAGTACTTC. It translates to CASSSTSGVEQYF.

The V gene is TRBV7-8, the J gene TRBJ2-1, with 8 bases that match TRBD2. The V gene end was trimmed by 4 bases and the J gene end by 3 bases; junction bases not matched to a gene: 17. The CDR3 is 19 amino acids. Germline lookup yields CDR1 SGHVS and CDR2 FQNEAQ. As DNA, the CDR3 is TGTGCCAGCAGCTCTTTGGGGACGGCGGGGGGTTTACTCTACAATGAGCAGTTCTTC. This translates into CASSSLGTAGGLLYNEQFF.

This clone appeared a single time. The V and J genes are TRBV7-9 and TRBJ1-2, with a weak D call TRBD1 (6 bases). This CDR3 is 14 amino acids long. The V gene's germline CDR1 is SEHNR and CDR2 FQNEAQ (reference sequence). The germline V and J ends were trimmed by 4 bases and 4 bases, with 13 bases remaining between them. The CDR3 here is CASSSPSGVYGYTF. As DNA, the CDR3 is TGTGCCAGCAGCTCGCCCTCAGGGGTCTATGGCTACACCTTC.

The chain uses TRBV18 and TRBJ2-2, with a possible D match to TRBD2 (6 bases). Germline V gene data show CDR1 as KGHSH and CDR2 as LQKENI. The CDR3 has 15 residues. The V end was cut by 3 bases, the J end by 4 bases, with 12 bases between. The CDR3 bases are TGTGCCAGCTCACCTACTAGCTCAGGCACCGGGGAGCTGTTTTTT. Amino acids: CASSPTSSGTGELFF. The whole variable domain, filled in from reference TRBV18 and TRBJ2-2, reads NAGVMQNPRHLVRRRGQEARLRCSPMKGHSHVYWYRQLPEEGLKFMVYLQKENIIDESGMPKERFSAEFPKEGPSILRIQQVVRGDSAAYFCASSPTSSGTGELFFGEGSRLTVL.

There are a few counts of this clone. The rearrangement uses TRBV6-6 and TRBJ1-5; 8 bases agree with TRBD1. Germline CDR1 MNHNY, CDR2 SVGAGI (reference sequence). V shed 4 bases, J shed 7 bases, and the junction held 6 bases outside the gene matches. This CDR3 is built from 14 residues. The CDR3: CASSWRQGSQPQHF. In nucleotides, the CDR3 is TGTGCCAGCAGTTGGCGACAGGGGAGCCAGCCCCAGCATTTT.

The chain employs TRBV7-2 and TRBJ1-5, with 9 bases identical to TRBD1. Germline-derived CDR1 and CDR2 are SGHTA and FQGNSA. This CDR3 region has 15 residues. V trimming: 4 bases; J trimming: 6 bases; junction bases outside the gene matches: 7. The CDR3 coding sequence is TGTGCCAGCAGCTCGAAGGGGACAGGGAGTCAGCCCCAGCATTTT. Translating it yields CASSSKGTGSQPQHF.

This sequence joins TRBV2 and TRBJ2-2; possibly TRBD1 for D (6 bases). This CDR3 is built from 15 residues. CDR1 and CDR2 from the germline V gene are SNHLY and FYNNEI. Trimming removed 8 bases from V and 7 bases from J, with 20 bases in between. CDR3 region: CASSMGHRNDGELFF. The CDR3 DNA sequence: TGTGCCAGCTCCATGGGACATCGAAATGACGGGGAGCTGTTTTTT.

The rearrangement links TRBV11-3 to TRBJ1-1; D possibly corresponds to TRBD1 (5 bases). This CDR3 is built from 13 residues. Germline assignment: CDR1 SGHNT and CDR2 YENEEA. The V and J ends lost 4 bases and 1 base respectively, with 7 bases between them. The DNA of the CDR3 is TGTGCCAGCAGCTATGGACAGAACACTGAAGCTTTCTTT. Its protein product is CASSYGQNTEAFF.

The chain has TRBV7-6 and TRBJ1-6; tentatively, D is TRBD1 (5 bases). CDR1 SGHVS and CDR2 FNYEAQ come from the germline V gene. V was clipped by 1 base and J by 10 bases, with 14 bases between them. The length of the CDR3 is 15 residues. DNA of the CDR3: TGTGCCAGCAGCTTAGGGCGCCAGGGATACTCACCCCTCCACTTT. Encoded protein: CASSLGRQGYSPLHF. Combining the CDR3 with reference TRBV7-6 and TRBJ1-6 gives the whole variable domain GAGVSQSPRYKVTKRGQDVALRCDPISGHVSLYWYRQALGQGPEFLTYFNYEAQQDKSGLPNDRFSAERPEGSISTLTIQRTEQRDSAMYRCASSLGRQGYSPLHFGNGTRLTVT.